Listed below are T cell receptor beta chains from one sample, sequenced in a study of blood T cell repertoires in COVID-19. Sequenced by immunoSEQ multiplex PCR; TCRdb stores in-frame clones only, minus some. The sample lists around 99,000 clones; 80% were seen once. Sequencing was carried out using peripheral blood. These receptors were taken from a human donor in a cohort sampled during active or convalescent COVID-19. Both conserved end residues are part of each CDR3. Fields, in order: J gene, D gene, clone size, V gene, CDR3 protein, CDR3 DNA. The D gene is left open where the match is weak. Clone size is stated in some rows and not others, as once, few, many or a class when expanded.

j_gene: TRBJ2-1
d_gene: TRBD2
abundance: .
v_gene: TRBV7-2
CDR3aa: CASSWRGGGDNEQFF
CDR3nt: TGTGCCAGCAGCTGGCGGGGGGGCGGAGACAATGAGCAGTTCTTC

j_gene: TRBJ1-5
d_gene: .
abundance: .
v_gene: TRBV21-1
CDR3aa: CASSKWATGTVSNQPQHF
CDR3nt: .

j_gene: TRBJ1-4
d_gene: .
abundance: .
v_gene: TRBV30
CDR3aa: CALTGSRNEKLFF
CDR3nt: TGTGCCCTCACAGGGTCGAGGAATGAAAAACTGTTTTTT

j_gene: TRBJ1-1
d_gene: TRBD1
abundance: few
v_gene: TRBV15
CDR3aa: CATSSRDRVWDEAFF
CDR3nt: TGTGCCACCAGCAGCCGGGACAGGGTATGGGATGAAGCTTTCTTT

j_gene: TRBJ2-3
d_gene: TRBD2
abundance: .
v_gene: TRBV4-3
CDR3aa: CASSQDRASGSIGDPQYTQYF
CDR3nt: TGCGCCAGCAGCCAAGATCGGGCTAGCGGGAGTATAGGAGATCCCCAGTATACGCAGTATTTT

j_gene: TRBJ1-5
d_gene: TRBD1
abundance: .
v_gene: TRBV2
CDR3aa: CASTRTGPINQPQHF
CDR3nt: TGTGCCAGCACCCGGACAGGGCCTATCAATCAGCCCCAGCATTTT

j_gene: TRBJ1-5
d_gene: TRBD1
abundance: .
v_gene: TRBV6-5
CDR3aa: CASSRTGDNNQPQHF
CDR3nt: TGTGCCAGCAGCCGGACAGGGGACAACAATCAGCCCCAGCATTTT

j_gene: TRBJ2-3
d_gene: .
abundance: .
v_gene: TRBV5-1
CDR3aa: CASSLGFLRVSTDTQYF
CDR3nt: TGCGCCAGCAGCTTGGGGTTTCTTCGGGTAAGCACAGATACGCAGTATTTT

j_gene: TRBJ2-3
d_gene: TRBD2
abundance: once
v_gene: TRBV28
CDR3aa: CASKAGGVDTQYF
CDR3nt: TGTGCCAGCAAAGCGGGGGGGGTAGATACGCAGTATTTT

j_gene: TRBJ2-1
d_gene: .
abundance: .
v_gene: TRBV7-9
CDR3aa: CASSLTPLVYSEQFF
CDR3nt: TGTGCCAGCAGCTTAACCCCTTTAGTTTATAGTGAGCAGTTCTTC

j_gene: TRBJ2-5
d_gene: .
abundance: once
v_gene: TRBV3-1/TRBV3-2
CDR3aa: CASSRREETQYF
CDR3nt: TGTGCCAGCAGCCGGAGAGAGGAGACCCAGTACTTC

j_gene: TRBJ2-7
d_gene: TRBD2
abundance: .
v_gene: TRBV5-4
CDR3aa: CASSLGLAGGPESVQYF
CDR3nt: TGTGCCAGCAGCTTGGGCCTAGCGGGGGGGCCGGAGAGTGTGCAGTACTTC

j_gene: TRBJ2-6
d_gene: TRBD1
abundance: .
v_gene: TRBV5-1
CDR3aa: CASSLVGQGNSGANVLTF
CDR3nt: TGCGCCAGCAGCTTGGTTGGACAGGGAAACTCTGGGGCCAACGTCCTGACTTTC

j_gene: TRBJ2-1
d_gene: TRBD2
abundance: once
v_gene: TRBV6-2/TRBV6-3
CDR3aa: CASSPGLELDEQFF
CDR3nt: TGTGCCAGCAGCCCGGGACTAGAACTTGACGAGCAGTTCTTC

j_gene: TRBJ2-4
d_gene: TRBD2
abundance: few
v_gene: TRBV18
CDR3aa: CASSPPTAGNIQYF
CDR3nt: TGTGCCAGCTCACCACCGACAGCGGGGAACATTCAGTACTTC

j_gene: TRBJ1-2
d_gene: .
abundance: .
v_gene: TRBV13
CDR3aa: CASSLRGRNYGYTF
CDR3nt: TGTGCCAGCAGCTTACGAGGGAGGAACTATGGCTACACCTTC

j_gene: TRBJ2-1
d_gene: TRBD2
abundance: .
v_gene: TRBV7-6
CDR3aa: CASSSPGGGSSGETNPYNEQFF
CDR3nt: TGTGCCAGCAGCTCACCTGGGGGTGGGTCTAGCGGAGAGACGAATCCGTACAATGAGCAGTTCTTC

j_gene: TRBJ1-2
d_gene: .
abundance: few
v_gene: TRBV9
CDR3aa: CASSVGADYGYTF
CDR3nt: TGTGCCAGCAGCGTAGGGGCAGATTATGGCTACACCTTC

j_gene: TRBJ2-5
d_gene: TRBD1
abundance: .
v_gene: TRBV24-1
CDR3aa: CATSDLSTGVSETQYF
CDR3nt: TGTGCCACCAGTGATTTGAGTACAGGGGTTTCAGAGACCCAGTACTTC

j_gene: TRBJ2-3
d_gene: .
abundance: .
v_gene: TRBV24-1
CDR3aa: CATSDPRRLVGDTQYF
CDR3nt: TGTGCCACCAGTGATCCCCGCCGACTGGTGGGAGATACGCAGTATTTT

j_gene: TRBJ2-5
d_gene: .
abundance: .
v_gene: TRBV2
CDR3aa: CASSSHFVETQYF
CDR3nt: TGTGCCAGCAGCTCGCACTTTGTAGAGACCCAGTACTTC

j_gene: TRBJ2-7
d_gene: TRBD1
abundance: .
v_gene: TRBV19
CDR3aa: CASSNLQGLNTYEQYF
CDR3nt: TGTGCCAGTAGTAACCTACAGGGGTTGAATACCTACGAGCAGTACTTC

j_gene: TRBJ1-5
d_gene: .
abundance: .
v_gene: TRBV6-1
CDR3aa: CASSEGTGYSNQPQHF
CDR3nt: TGTGCCAGCAGTGAGGGTACGGGGTATAGCAATCAGCCCCAGCATTTT

j_gene: TRBJ1-2
d_gene: .
abundance: .
v_gene: TRBV18
CDR3aa: CASSPSTGLVDGYTF
CDR3nt: TGTGCCAGCTCACCCAGTACAGGATTAGTAGATGGCTACACCTTC

j_gene: TRBJ2-7
d_gene: .
abundance: .
v_gene: TRBV11-2
CDR3aa: CASSPDRSTLFGYEQYF
CDR3nt: TGTGCCAGCAGCCCAGACAGGTCCACACTTTTCGGCTACGAGCAGTACTTC

j_gene: TRBJ2-3
d_gene: TRBD2
abundance: .
v_gene: TRBV5-4
CDR3aa: CASSREVGRGETQYF
CDR3nt: TGTGCCAGCAGCCGGGAGGTAGGGAGAGGGGAGACGCAGTATTTT

j_gene: TRBJ2-1
d_gene: TRBD2
abundance: .
v_gene: TRBV5-8
CDR3aa: CASSKEGTSPLNEQFF
CDR3nt: TGTGCCAGCAGTAAAGAAGGGACTAGTCCCCTCAATGAGCAGTTCTTC

j_gene: TRBJ1-2
d_gene: TRBD1
abundance: .
v_gene: TRBV7-2
CDR3aa: CASRPGQGNYGYTF
CDR3nt: TGTGCCAGCAGACCCGGACAGGGTAACTATGGCTACACCTTC

j_gene: TRBJ1-4
d_gene: TRBD1
abundance: .
v_gene: TRBV5-1
CDR3aa: CASSRDSDNEKLFF
CDR3nt: TGCGCCAGCAGCCGGGACAGCGATAATGAAAAACTGTTTTTT

j_gene: TRBJ1-2
d_gene: .
abundance: .
v_gene: TRBV7-9
CDR3aa: CASTPGGGNYGYTF
CDR3nt: TGTGCCAGCACCCCGGGGGGAGGGAACTATGGCTACACCTTC

j_gene: TRBJ2-7
d_gene: .
abundance: .
v_gene: TRBV11-1
CDR3aa: CASSTGYEQYF
CDR3nt: TGTGCCAGCAGCACGGGCTACGAGCAGTACTTC

j_gene: TRBJ1-1
d_gene: .
abundance: .
v_gene: TRBV6-4
CDR3aa: CASSDRELNTEAFF
CDR3nt: TGTGCCAGCAGTGACAGGGAGTTGAACACTGAAGCTTTCTTT

j_gene: TRBJ2-7
d_gene: .
abundance: .
v_gene: TRBV7-3
CDR3aa: CASNRNKGEAQYF
CDR3nt: TGTGCCAGCAACCGAAACAAAGGGGAGGCGCAGTACTTC

j_gene: TRBJ2-7
d_gene: TRBD1
abundance: .
v_gene: TRBV28
CDR3aa: CASIEGQGTPYEQYF
CDR3nt: TGTGCCAGCATAGAAGGACAGGGAACCCCCTACGAGCAGTACTTC

j_gene: TRBJ2-3
d_gene: .
abundance: .
v_gene: TRBV24-1
CDR3aa: CATSPFSPLGGDTQYF
CDR3nt: TGTGCCACCAGTCCTTTTTCTCCGTTGGGGGGAGATACGCAGTATTTT

j_gene: TRBJ1-2
d_gene: .
abundance: .
v_gene: TRBV10-3
CDR3aa: CAIRPDREGYTF
CDR3nt: TGTGCCATCAGGCCGGACAGAGAGGGCTACACCTTC

j_gene: TRBJ2-5
d_gene: .
abundance: .
v_gene: TRBV3-1/TRBV3-2
CDR3aa: CASSQAVGRETQYF
CDR3nt: TGTGCCAGCAGTCAAGCGGTGGGGCGGGAGACCCAGTACTTC

j_gene: TRBJ2-5
d_gene: TRBD2
abundance: .
v_gene: TRBV28
CDR3aa: CASKNGGQETQYF
CDR3nt: TGTGCCAGCAAGAACGGGGGGCAAGAGACCCAGTACTTC

j_gene: TRBJ1-2
d_gene: .
abundance: .
v_gene: TRBV19
CDR3aa: CASSIPGGNYGYTF
CDR3nt: TGTGCCAGTAGTATTCCCGGGGGAAACTATGGCTACACCTTC

j_gene: TRBJ2-1
d_gene: TRBD1
abundance: .
v_gene: TRBV7-3
CDR3aa: CASSLTTGVFYNEQFF
CDR3nt: TGTGCCAGCAGCCTAACCACAGGGGTGTTCTACAATGAGCAGTTCTTC

j_gene: TRBJ1-1
d_gene: .
abundance: .
v_gene: TRBV6-2/TRBV6-3
CDR3aa: CASSYSAGIRKAFF
CDR3nt: TGTGCCAGCAGTTACTCAGCGGGGATAAGGAAAGCTTTCTTT

j_gene: TRBJ2-7
d_gene: .
abundance: .
v_gene: TRBV6-2/TRBV6-3
CDR3aa: CASSKSRGAVLSSEQYF
CDR3nt: TGTGCCAGCAGTAAGAGCAGGGGTGCCGTTCTCTCGAGCGAGCAGTACTTC

j_gene: TRBJ2-5
d_gene: TRBD2
abundance: .
v_gene: TRBV3-1/TRBV3-2
CDR3aa: CASTQGLAGQETQYF
CDR3nt: TGTGCCAGCACCCAGGGACTAGCGGGACAAGAGACCCAGTACTTC

j_gene: TRBJ1-2
d_gene: .
abundance: once
v_gene: TRBV18
CDR3aa: CASSPMFEQEDYGYTF
CDR3nt: TGTGCCAGCTCACCAATGTTTGAACAGGAAGACTATGGCTACACCTTC

j_gene: TRBJ1-2
d_gene: TRBD1
abundance: .
v_gene: TRBV11-2
CDR3aa: CASSFDRDYGYTF
CDR3nt: TGTGCCAGCAGCTTCGACAGGGACTATGGCTACACCTTC

j_gene: TRBJ1-5
d_gene: TRBD1
abundance: .
v_gene: TRBV2
CDR3aa: CASRGDRTKPQHF
CDR3nt: TGTGCCAGCAGGGGGGACAGGACGAAGCCCCAGCATTTT

j_gene: TRBJ1-5
d_gene: .
abundance: few
v_gene: TRBV6-5
CDR3aa: CASTRSPNQPQHF
CDR3nt: TGTGCCAGCACCCGGTCCCCGAATCAGCCCCAGCATTTT

j_gene: TRBJ2-1
d_gene: .
abundance: .
v_gene: TRBV7-2
CDR3aa: CASSISPSGHTSYNEQFF
CDR3nt: TGTGCCAGCAGCATATCCCCATCGGGACACACCTCCTACAATGAGCAGTTCTTC

j_gene: TRBJ2-3
d_gene: .
abundance: .
v_gene: TRBV20-1
CDR3aa: CSASLGGGRFTDTQYF
CDR3nt: TGCAGTGCTAGTCTAGGGGGGGGGCGATTTACAGATACGCAGTATTTT

j_gene: TRBJ1-5
d_gene: .
abundance: .
v_gene: TRBV7-8
CDR3aa: CASSGQLNQPQHF
CDR3nt: TGTGCCAGCAGCGGACAGTTAAATCAGCCCCAGCATTTT

j_gene: TRBJ2-3
d_gene: TRBD2
abundance: .
v_gene: TRBV5-1
CDR3aa: CASSSGLAGSTDTQYF
CDR3nt: TGCGCCAGCAGCTCGGGACTAGCGGGTAGCACAGATACGCAGTATTTT

j_gene: TRBJ2-1
d_gene: .
abundance: .
v_gene: TRBV6-5
CDR3aa: CASSYSNRDEQFF
CDR3nt: TGTGCCAGCAGTTACTCGAACAGGGATGAGCAGTTCTTC

j_gene: TRBJ1-2
d_gene: TRBD1
abundance: .
v_gene: TRBV12-3/TRBV12-4
CDR3aa: CASSSGTGVGYTF
CDR3nt: TGTGCCAGCAGCTCCGGGACAGGGGTGGGCTACACCTTC